The entry below describes one T cell receptor beta chain. The antigen remains undetermined. The PCR was carried out with 60 Vbeta primers and 13 Jbeta primers. Profiling relied on immunoSEQ multiplex PCR, and the TCRdb table lists in-frame clones only, not all of them. Here the sample table reports about 130,000 clones. The data were taken from a study of cytomegalovirus exposure and HLA in healthy donors. CDR1 is SGHNT, CDR2 YYREEE, per germline (reference sequence). V was clipped by 4 bases and J by 4 bases; unmatched bases: 9. CDR3 length: 16 residues. Study-wide results and caveats: Another analysis was done later, and it associated roughly 15,000 TCR beta sequences with HLA alleles at 0.05 false discovery rate. Later on, an analysis found that several of the most significant clusters appeared to be linked to common viral pathogens, which included parvovirus B19. Most subjects had HLA-A and HLA-B alleles reportedly predicted accurately by TCR beta sequences. The study assumed roughly uniform donor sequencing depth for presence/absence analyses.

J is TRBJ2-2 and V is TRBV5-4; TRBD2 aligns across 8 bases. This sequence was found in a woman aged 35 to 49 in good health and CMV-seropositive. The sequencing sample was made of PBMCs. The CDR3 DNA reads as TGTGCCAGCAGCCCCCGGGGGGGAGCTAGCACCGGGGAGCTGTTTTTT. It encodes CASSPRGGASTGELFF.